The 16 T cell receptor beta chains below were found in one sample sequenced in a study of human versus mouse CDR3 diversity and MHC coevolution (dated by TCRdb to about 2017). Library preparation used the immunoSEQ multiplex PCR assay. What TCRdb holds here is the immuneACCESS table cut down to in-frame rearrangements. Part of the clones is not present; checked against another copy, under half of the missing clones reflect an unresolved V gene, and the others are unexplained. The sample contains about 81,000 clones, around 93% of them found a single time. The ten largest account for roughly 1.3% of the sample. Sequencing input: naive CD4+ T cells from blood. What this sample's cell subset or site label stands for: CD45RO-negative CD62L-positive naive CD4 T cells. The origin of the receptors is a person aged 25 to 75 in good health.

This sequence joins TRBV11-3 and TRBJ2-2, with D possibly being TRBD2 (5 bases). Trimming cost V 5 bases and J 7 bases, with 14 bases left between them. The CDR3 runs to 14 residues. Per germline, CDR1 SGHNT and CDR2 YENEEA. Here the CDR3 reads CASSPRTGSGELFF. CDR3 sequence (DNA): TGTGCCAGCAGCCCCCGAACTGGGAGCGGGGAGCTGTTTTTT.

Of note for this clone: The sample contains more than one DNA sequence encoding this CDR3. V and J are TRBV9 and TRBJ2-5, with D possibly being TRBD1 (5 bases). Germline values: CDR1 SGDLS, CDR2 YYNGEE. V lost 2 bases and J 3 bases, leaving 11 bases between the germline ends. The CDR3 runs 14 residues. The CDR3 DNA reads TGTGCCAGCAGCGTTGGCAGGGCCAAAGAGACCCAGTACTTC. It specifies CASSVGRAKETQYF.

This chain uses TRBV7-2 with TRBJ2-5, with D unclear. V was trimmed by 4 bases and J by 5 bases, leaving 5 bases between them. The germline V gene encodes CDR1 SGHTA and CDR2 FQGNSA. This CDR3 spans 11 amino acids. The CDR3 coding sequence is TGTGCCAGCAGCTCCATGGAGACCCAGTACTTC. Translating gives CASSSMETQYF.

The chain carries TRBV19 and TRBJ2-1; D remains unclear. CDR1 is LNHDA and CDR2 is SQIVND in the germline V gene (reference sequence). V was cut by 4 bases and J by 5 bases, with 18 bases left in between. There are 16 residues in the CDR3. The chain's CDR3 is CASSTIVSGPDNEQFF. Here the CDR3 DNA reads TGTGCCAGTAGTACGATAGTCTCGGGTCCGGACAATGAGCAGTTCTTC.

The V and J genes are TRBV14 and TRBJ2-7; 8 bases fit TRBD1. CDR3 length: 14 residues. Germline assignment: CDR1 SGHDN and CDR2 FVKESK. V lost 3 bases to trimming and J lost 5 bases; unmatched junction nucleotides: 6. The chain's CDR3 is CASSQDRDLHEQYF. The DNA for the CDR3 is TGTGCCAGCAGCCAGGACAGGGATCTCCACGAGCAGTACTTC. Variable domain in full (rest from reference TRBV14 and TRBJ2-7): EAGVTQFPSHSVIEKGQTVTLRCDPISGHDNLYWYRRVMGKEIKFLLHFVKESKQDESGMPNNRFLAERTGGTYSTLKVQPAELEDSGVYFCASSQDRDLHEQYFGPGTRLTVT.

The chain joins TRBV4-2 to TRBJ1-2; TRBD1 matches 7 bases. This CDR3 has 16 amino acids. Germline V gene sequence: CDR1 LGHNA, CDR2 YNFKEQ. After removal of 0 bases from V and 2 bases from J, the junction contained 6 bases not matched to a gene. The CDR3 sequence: CASSQESAGGNYGYTF. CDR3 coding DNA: TGTGCCAGCAGCCAAGAATCGGCAGGGGGAAACTATGGCTACACCTTC.

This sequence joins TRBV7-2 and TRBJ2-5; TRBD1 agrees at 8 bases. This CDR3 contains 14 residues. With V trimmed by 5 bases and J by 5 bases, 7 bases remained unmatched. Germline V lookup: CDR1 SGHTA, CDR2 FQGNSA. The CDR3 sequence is CASSPRQGSETQYF. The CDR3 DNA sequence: TGTGCCAGCAGCCCAAGACAGGGGAGCGAGACCCAGTACTTC. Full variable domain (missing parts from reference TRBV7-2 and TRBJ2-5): GAGVSQSPSNKVTEKGKDVELRCDPISGHTALYWYRQSLGQGLEFLIYFQGNSAPDKSGLPSDRFSAERTGGSVSTLTIQRTQQEDSAVYLCASSPRQGSETQYFGPGTRLLVL.

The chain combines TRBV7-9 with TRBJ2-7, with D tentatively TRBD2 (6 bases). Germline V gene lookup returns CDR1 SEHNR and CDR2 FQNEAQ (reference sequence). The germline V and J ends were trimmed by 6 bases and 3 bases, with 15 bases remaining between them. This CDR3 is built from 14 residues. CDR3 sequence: CASRPGTGFYEQYF. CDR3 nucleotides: TGTGCCAGCAGACCCGGGACTGGCTTCTACGAGCAGTACTTC. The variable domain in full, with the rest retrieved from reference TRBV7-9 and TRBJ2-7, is DTGVSQNPRHKITKRGQNVTFRCDPISEHNRLYWYRQTLGQGPEFLTYFQNEAQLEKSRLLSDRFSAERPKGSFSTLEIQRTEQGDSAMYLCASRPGTGFYEQYFGPGTRLTVT.

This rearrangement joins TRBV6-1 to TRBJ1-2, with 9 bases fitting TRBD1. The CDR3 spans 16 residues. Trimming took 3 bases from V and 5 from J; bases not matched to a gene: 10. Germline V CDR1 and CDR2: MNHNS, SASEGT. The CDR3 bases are TGTGCCAGCAGTGAGCAACACGGGACAGGGACTTATGGCTACACCTTC. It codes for CASSEQHGTGTYGYTF.

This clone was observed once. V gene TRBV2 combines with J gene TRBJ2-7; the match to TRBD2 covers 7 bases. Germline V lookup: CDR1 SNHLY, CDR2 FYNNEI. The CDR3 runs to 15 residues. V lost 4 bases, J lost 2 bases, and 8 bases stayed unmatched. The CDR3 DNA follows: TGTGCCAGCAGTGGGGGAGCGGGGCAACCCTACGAGCAGTACTTC. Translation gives CASSGGAGQPYEQYF.

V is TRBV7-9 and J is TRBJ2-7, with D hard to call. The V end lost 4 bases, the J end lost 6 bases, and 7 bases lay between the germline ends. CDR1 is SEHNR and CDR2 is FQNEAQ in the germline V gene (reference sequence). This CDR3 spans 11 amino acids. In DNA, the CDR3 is TGTGCCAGCAGCTCGGCAGGCGAGCAGTACTTC. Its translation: CASSSAGEQYF. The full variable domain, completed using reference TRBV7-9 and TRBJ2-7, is DTGVSQNPRHKITKRGQNVTFRCDPISEHNRLYWYRQTLGQGPEFLTYFQNEAQLEKSRLLSDRFSAERPKGSFSTLEIQRTEQGDSAMYLCASSSAGEQYFGPGTRLTVT.

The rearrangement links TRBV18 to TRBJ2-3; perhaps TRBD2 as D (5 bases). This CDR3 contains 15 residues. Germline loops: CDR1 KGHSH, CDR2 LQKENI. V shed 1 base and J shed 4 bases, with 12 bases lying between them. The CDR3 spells CASSPRVGEADTQYF. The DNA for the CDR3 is TGTGCCAGCTCACCACGAGTGGGAGAAGCAGATACGCAGTATTTT.

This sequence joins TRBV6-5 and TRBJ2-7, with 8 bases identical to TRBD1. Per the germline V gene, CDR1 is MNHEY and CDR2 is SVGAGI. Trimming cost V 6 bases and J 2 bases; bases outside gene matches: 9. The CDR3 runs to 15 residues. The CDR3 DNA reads TGTGCCAGCAGCTCAGGGCGACAGGGGACCTACGAGCAGTACTTC. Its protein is CASSSGRQGTYEQYF.

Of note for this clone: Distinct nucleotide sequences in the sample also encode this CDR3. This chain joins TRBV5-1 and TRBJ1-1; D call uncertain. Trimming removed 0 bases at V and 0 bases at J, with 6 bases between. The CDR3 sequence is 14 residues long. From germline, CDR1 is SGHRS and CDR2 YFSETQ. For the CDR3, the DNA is TGCGCCAGCAGCTTGGACAGCATGAACACTGAAGCTTTCTTT. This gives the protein CASSLDSMNTEAFF.

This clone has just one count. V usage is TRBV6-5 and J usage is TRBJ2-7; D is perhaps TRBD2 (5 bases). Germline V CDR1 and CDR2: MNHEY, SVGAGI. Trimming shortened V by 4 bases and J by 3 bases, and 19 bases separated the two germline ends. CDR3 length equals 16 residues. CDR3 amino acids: CASSSSPRGGSYEQYF. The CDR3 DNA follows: TGTGCCAGCAGTTCGTCCCCCCGCGGAGGCAGCTACGAGCAGTACTTC.

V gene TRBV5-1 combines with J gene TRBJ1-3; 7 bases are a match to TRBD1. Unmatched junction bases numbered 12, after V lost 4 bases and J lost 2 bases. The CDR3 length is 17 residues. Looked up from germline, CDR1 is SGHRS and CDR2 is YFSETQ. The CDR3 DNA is TGCGCCAGCAGCCTCACCGGGACAGAAGACCCTGGAAACACCATATATTTT. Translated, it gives CASSLTGTEDPGNTIYF. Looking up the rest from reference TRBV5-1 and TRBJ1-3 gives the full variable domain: KAGVTQTPRYLIKTRGQQVTLSCSPISGHRSVSWYQQTPGQGLQFLFEYFSETQRNKGNFPGRFSGRQFSNSRSEMNVSTLELGDSALYLCASSLTGTEDPGNTIYFGEGSWLTVV.